Listed below are T cell receptor beta chains from one sample, sequenced in a study of OX40 agonist ivuxolimab in advanced cancers. TCRdb's copy holds only in-frame clones and misses some; the assay was immunoSEQ multiplex PCR. Here the sample spans over 100,000 clones, less than 95% being singletons. Source: CD4+ or CD8+ T cells sorted from blood, taken in a trial of the OX40 agonist ivuxolimab. These receptors all come from an adult with an advanced solid tumor such as melanoma, head and neck, liver or kidney cancer. CDR3s include the opening cysteine and the closing phenylalanine or tryptophan. A D gene is named only where the DNA matches it firmly. Clone size, where shown, is once, few, many, or a class for clones that have expanded.

clone_size d_call j_call v_call cdr3_nt cdr3_aa
once TRBD2 TRBJ2-7 TRBV6-5 TGTGCCAGCAGAGGGACTAGCGCCTACGAGCAGTACTTC CASRGTSAYEQYF
. TRBD2 TRBJ2-7 TRBV28 TGTGCCAGCAGTACAGCGGGATTCTCCTACGAGCAGTACTTC CASSTAGFSYEQYF
. TRBD1 TRBJ2-7 TRBV11-2 TGTGCCAGCAGCTGGGGTCCGGGACAGGGAAACGAGCAGTACTTC CASSWGPGQGNEQYF
. TRBD1 TRBJ1-5 TRBV27 TGTGCCAGCAGCCCGCGGACAGGGGCCAATCAGCCCCAGCATTTT CASSPRTGANQPQHF
. TRBD1 TRBJ2-7 TRBV6-5 TGTGCCACCTCCTCGACAGGGGGTACCTACGAGCAGTACTTC CATSSTGGTYEQYF
. . TRBJ2-4 TRBV28 TGTGCCAGCAGCCCCGGGGGAACCTTAGCCAAAAACATTCAGTACTTC CASSPGGTLAKNIQYF
. . TRBJ2-3 TRBV7-2 TGTGCCAGCAGCCCTACGGGAGGCACAGATACGCAGTATTTT CASSPTGGTDTQYF
. TRBD1 TRBJ2-7 TRBV5-1 TGCGCCAGCAGCTCGGCCGCGACAGGGGGCCTCTACGAGCAGTACTTC CASSSAATGGLYEQYF
. . TRBJ1-5 TRBV18 TGTGCCAGCTCACCAAATTCGGGGTATAGCAATCAGCCCCAGCATTTT CASSPNSGYSNQPQHF
. . TRBJ1-5 TRBV7-9 TGTGCCAGCAGCTTATGGGACACAAATCAGCCCCAGCATTTT CASSLWDTNQPQHF
. TRBD2 TRBJ2-7 TRBV4-3 TGCGCCAGCAGCCAAGAGACTAGCGCCTCCTACGAGCAGTACTTC CASSQETSASYEQYF
. . TRBJ1-1 TRBV19 TGTGCCAGTATCCGAGTACCGAACACTGAAGCTTTCTTT CASIRVPNTEAFF
. . TRBJ2-6 TRBV5-1 TGCGCCAGCTACGGACTCCGCTCTGGGGCCAACGTCCTGACTTTC CASYGLRSGANVLTF
. TRBD2 TRBJ2-1 TRBV5-6 TGTGCCAGCAGCCCTATTCTAGCGGGAGGGAGGTACAATGAGCAGTTCTTC CASSPILAGGRYNEQFF
. TRBD1 TRBJ2-3 TRBV6-6 TGTGCCACCACCCTCCAGGGGGCGGCAGATACGCAGTATTTT CATTLQGAADTQYF
. TRBD1 TRBJ2-5 TRBV4-1 TGCGCCAGCAGCCAAGGGGACAGGGGGTTCGGGACCCAGTACTTC CASSQGDRGFGTQYF
few . TRBJ1-2 TRBV19 TGTGCCATAAAAGAGGAAAACTATGGCTACACCTTC CAIKEENYGYTF
once . TRBJ1-1 TRBV5-1 TGCGCCAGCAGCTTGTTGGGGATGAACACTGAAGCTTTCTTT CASSLLGMNTEAFF
. . TRBJ1-2 TRBV30 TGTGCCTGGAGTCCCGGGAGCTATGGCTACACCTTC CAWSPGSYGYTF